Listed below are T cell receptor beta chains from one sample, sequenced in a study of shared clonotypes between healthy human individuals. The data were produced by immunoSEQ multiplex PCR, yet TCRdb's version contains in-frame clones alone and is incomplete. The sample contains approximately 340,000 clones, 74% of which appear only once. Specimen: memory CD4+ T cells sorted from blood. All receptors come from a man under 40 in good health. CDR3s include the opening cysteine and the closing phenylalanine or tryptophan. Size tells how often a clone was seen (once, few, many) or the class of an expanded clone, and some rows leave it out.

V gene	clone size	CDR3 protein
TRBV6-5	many	CASSSWGEAYEQYF
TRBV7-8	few	CASSLAGPSSTSYNEQFF
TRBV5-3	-	CARSPDSRYGYTF
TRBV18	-	CASSPPAPAYEQYF
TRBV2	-	CARGKGWGQPQHF
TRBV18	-	CASSHDGSSGNTIYF
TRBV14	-	CASSLQRANTEAFF
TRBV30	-	CAWSGSGGVNIQYF
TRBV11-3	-	CASSLSGLGSYEQYF
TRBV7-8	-	CASSLVASGRNRAGELFF
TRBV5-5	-	CASSSLGRSTGELFF
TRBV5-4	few	CASSLPSGRHEQFF
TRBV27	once	CASSPRQGQANYGYTF
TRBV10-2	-	CASSLNSNQPQHF
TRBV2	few	CASMRQGYGYTF
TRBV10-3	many	CAIRSGQSNQPQHF
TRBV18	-	CASSPPSGRGETQYF
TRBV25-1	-	CASSEWGETYEQYF
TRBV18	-	CASSPVGQGSNQPQHF
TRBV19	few	CASSIGRASGNTIYF
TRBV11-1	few	CASSLAAGLVYGYTF
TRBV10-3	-	CAISPTSGRTGELFF
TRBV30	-	CAWGGPSSTDTQYF
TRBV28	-	CASSLSFRAVSGNYEQYF
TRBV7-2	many	CASSLRRTETQYF
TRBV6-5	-	CASSYDGANVLTF
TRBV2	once	CASHVSASTDTQYF
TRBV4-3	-	CASSPGGEGEQYF
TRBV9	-	CASSLSGLGNQPQHF
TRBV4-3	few	CASSHGRSMTQETQYF
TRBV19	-	CASTLGRGGRNQPQHF
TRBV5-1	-	CASSFSSGSYEQYF